This T cell receptor beta chain was obtained from a study of T-cell reconstitution after alpha-beta-depleted transplantation in children. Study conclusions and caveats: It was newly produced T cells that mostly accounted for T-cell counts and diversity one year after transplant. Reportedly, alpha-beta T cells present about two months post-transplant originated from several hundred expanded clones of graft origin. Surviving recipient T cells and thymic progenitors underlay high day-60 TCRbeta diversity in some patients.

This clonotype was observed a few times. What it binds is unknown. This sample's TCRbeta library carried unique molecular identifier barcodes. Each CDR3 protein gets one entry after TCRdb re-called the PCR reads with MiXCR. The table records some 460,000 distinct CDR3 sequences, 15% to 20% of them present only once. V was shortened by 4 bases and J by 1 base, with 10 bases between the two germline ends. There are 14 residues in the CDR3. CDR1 SGHDT and CDR2 YYEEEE come from the germline V gene. Here the sequenced sample was PBMCs, mostly from graft donor cells, taken 360 days after TCRalphabeta/CD19-depleted stem cell transplant. V usage is TRBV5-6 and J usage is TRBJ2-3; a possible D gene is TRBD2 (6 bases). This TCR was sampled from a boy younger than two who had a stem cell transplant for Wiskott-Aldrich syndrome, so the T cells may come from the graft donor. For the CDR3, the DNA is TGTGCCAGCAGCACGGGACTCCGCACAGATACGCAGTATTTT. Its protein product is CASSTGLRTDTQYF.